Each of the 12 T cell receptor beta chains below was sequenced from the same sample in a study of human T cells and chemical hapten exposure (dated by TCRdb to about 2021). The library relied on RACE. Sequencing used a NextSeq 500. TCRdb reprocessing: public reads trimmed at Q25 with fastp, clones called with MiXCR, in-frame beta chains kept. Identical CDR3 proteins give one entry, which carries the most common genes and DNA. For this sample there are 50,000 to 80,000 distinct CDR3 sequences; 9.5% to 12% appear just once. Clones ranked in the top ten supply around 2.1% of the sample. The time point label corresponds to: patch test 3, about 24 weeks after DPC sensitization. The sample's treatment or condition label, in plain terms: therapeutic diphenylcyclopropenone sensitization with weekly scalp DPC. The input for sequencing was whole blood, taken in connection with sensitization to the hapten diphenylcyclopropenone (DPC). The receptors were sampled from a woman in her twenties or thirties with alopecia areata. Some clones in this sample may be carry-over from other donors' samples.

In its sample, this clonotype was seen a few times. The chain joins TRBV20-1 to TRBJ1-2; D possibly corresponds to TRBD1 (5 bases). This CDR3 contains 13 residues. Germline CDR1 and CDR2: DFQATT and SNEGSKA (reference sequence). Trimming left V 6 bases short and J 2 bases short, with 13 bases between. Here the CDR3 reads CSAAGRQNYGYTF. CDR3 in DNA: TGCAGTGCAGCGGGGCGACAAAACTATGGCTACACCTTC.

This clonotype occurred a few times. The rearrangement links TRBV7-9 to TRBJ2-1, with 10 bases aligning to TRBD2. CDR3 length: 16 residues. CDR1 and CDR2 (germline): SEHNR, FQNEAQ (reference sequence). With V trimmed by 4 bases and J by 3 bases, 6 bases remained unmatched. The CDR3 sequence is CASSSGLAVIYNEQFF. The DNA for the CDR3 is TGTGCCAGCAGCTCCGGACTAGCGGTTATCTACAATGAGCAGTTCTTC.

CDR3 loop: CASSPLVGGELFF. The CDR3 DNA is TGTGCCAGCAGCCCCCTTGTGGGCGGGGAGCTGTTTTTT. V and J are TRBV7-2 and TRBJ2-2; D call uncertain. V was cut by 5 bases and J by 7 bases, with 11 bases left in between. Germline CDR1 is SGHTA and CDR2 is FQGNSA. There are 13 residues in the CDR3.

This clonotype was picked up many times. This sequence joins TRBV4-2 and TRBJ1-3; D gene ambiguous. Germline CDR1 LGHNA, CDR2 YNFKEQ. The CDR3 loop spans 16 amino acids. Trimming left V 1 base short and J 2 bases short, with 12 bases between. The chain's CDR3 is CASSQGHEGPGNTIYF. Written as DNA, the CDR3 is TGTGCCAGCAGCCAAGGTCATGAGGGCCCTGGAAACACCATATATTTT.

This rearrangement joins TRBV28 to TRBJ2-1; 8 nucleotides align to TRBD2. Germline V gene lookup returns CDR1 MDHEN and CDR2 SYDVKM. This CDR3 comprises 16 residues. The V segment lost 6 bases and the J segment 7 bases; nucleotides outside the gene matches: 14. The CDR3 region has the DNA TGTGCCAGCAGCTCCATCAAGCGGGAGATAGGAAATGAGCAGTTCTTC. Translated, it gives CASSSIKREIGNEQFF.

This clonotype was seen more than once but under ten times. The chain links TRBV30 to TRBJ1-2; D may be TRBD1 (5 bases). This CDR3 is built from 14 residues. Trimming stripped 3 bases from V and 4 bases from J, with 15 bases between. Germline-derived CDR1 and CDR2 are GTSNPN and SVGIG (reference sequence). The CDR3 DNA reads TGTGCCTGGAGGTGGAGGGGACGAGGCTATGGCTACACCTTC. Translated: CAWRWRGRGYGYTF.

The V call is TRBV11-2, the J call TRBJ2-1; D is perhaps TRBD2 (5 bases). The germline CDR1 and CDR2 sequences are SGHAT and FQNNGV. The ends were cut back, 0 bases at V and 9 bases at J, with 9 bases in the middle. The CDR3 loop spans 13 amino acids. The CDR3 here is CASSLEFSAEQFF. The CDR3 DNA follows: TGTGCCAGCAGCTTAGAGTTTAGCGCTGAGCAGTTCTTC.

The genes are TRBV10-3 and TRBJ1-6; unclear D gene. This CDR3 is 12 amino acids long. V lost 0 bases and J lost 12, with 6 bases in between. The germline gives CDR1 ENHRY, CDR2 SYGVKD. This CDR3 reads CAISESLKPLHF. DNA for the CDR3: TGTGCCATCAGTGAGTCGCTGAAACCCCTCCACTTT.

The J gene is TRBJ1-2, the V gene TRBV20-1; TRBD1 aligns across 10 bases. Germline CDR1 is DFQATT and CDR2 is SNEGSKA (reference sequence). J gave up 7 bases and V 4 bases, and 6 bases lay outside the gene matches. The CDR3 sequence is 13 residues long. The CDR3 region is CSATSGTGAGYTF. CDR3 in DNA: TGCAGTGCTACTTCCGGGACAGGGGCTGGCTACACCTTC.

This clonotype has a count of ten or more. This chain uses TRBV30 with TRBJ1-6, with D tentatively TRBD1 (6 bases). CDR1 is GTSNPN and CDR2 is SVGIG in the germline V gene (reference sequence). Trimming stripped 4 bases from V and 7 bases from J, with 14 bases between. There are 14 residues in the CDR3. The CDR3 DNA is TGTGCCTGGACTACAGGGAATGGAAATTCACCCCTCCACTTT. Protein sequence: CAWTTGNGNSPLHF.

This chain links TRBV9 with TRBJ1-3; D may be TRBD1 (5 bases). The germline V gene has CDR1 SGDLS and CDR2 YYNGEE. The CDR3 totals 16 residues. Trimming took 4 bases from V and 0 from J, leaving 14 bases between them. CDR3 DNA sequence: TGTGCCAGCAGCCCCCGACAGCCCTCCTCTGGAAACACCATATATTTT. Its translation: CASSPRQPSSGNTIYF.

The rearrangement joins TRBV7-9 to TRBJ2-1, with 7 bases aligning to TRBD1. Germline V gene lookup returns CDR1 SEHNR and CDR2 FQNEAQ (reference sequence). Trimming removed 3 bases from V and 5 bases from J; junction bases left unmatched: 4. This CDR3 has 14 residues. CDR3 sequence: CASSFVQGDNEQFF. The CDR3 DNA sequence: TGTGCCAGCAGCTTCGTCCAGGGGGACAATGAGCAGTTCTTC.